This T cell receptor beta chain was identified in a study of T cells in Graves' hyperthyroidism and ophthalmopathy. In its sample, this clonotype was seen a few times. There were TCR beta CDR3 regions amplified from RNA transcripts. HTBI primers drove first-round RT-PCR of the TCR CDR3. TCRdb ran MiXCR on the multiplex PCR reads and lists one entry per CDR3 protein. The sample has roughly 550,000 distinct CDR3 sequences, 15% to 20% seen once; the top ten hold 29%. The CDR3 is 13 amino acids. In germline, CDR1 is SGHRS, CDR2 YFSETQ. Deletions cut 4 bases from V and 3 bases from J, with 10 bases between.

Material for sequencing was blood. V gene TRBV5-1 combines with J gene TRBJ2-5; D call uncertain. The TCR was taken from a woman in her twenties or thirties with Graves' ophthalmopathy. CDR3 sequence (DNA): TGCGCCAGCAGCGCCCATGGCGAAGAGACCCAGTACTTC. This translates into CASSAHGEETQYF.